This TCR beta chain is from a study of cytomegalovirus exposure and HLA in healthy donors. Primers included in the PCR were 60 Vbeta and 13 Jbeta primers. This table comes from immunoSEQ multiplex PCR, and its TCRdb copy is limited to in-frame clones, with some not included. The sample has about 150,000 clones; under 85% are singletons. About this clone: Its antigen is not identified.

The V end lost 3 bases, the J end lost 4 bases, and 12 bases lay between the germline ends. Per germline, CDR1 MNHNY and CDR2 SVGAGI (reference sequence). The length of the CDR3 is 14 residues. Overall study findings and caveats: About 90% or about 30% of the time was how often most TCR beta V segments were productive, according to an earlier analysis.

The V and J genes are TRBV6-6 and TRBJ1-1; D gene uncertain. The TCR sequence derives from a man aged 18 to 30 in good health and CMV-seronegative. Sequenced sample: PBMCs. CDR3 sequence: CASSYTGDGTEAFF. CDR3 DNA sequence: TGTGCCAGCAGTTATACCGGGGATGGCACTGAAGCTTTCTTT.